This T cell receptor beta chain was sequenced during a study of cytomegalovirus exposure and HLA in healthy donors. Study-wide findings and caveats: HLA allele associations emerged for some 16,000 TCR beta sequences in a later analysis, at 0.05 false discovery rate. In vitro assays verified that a few CMV-associated chains recognized CMV antigens specifically.

Notes on this clone: What it binds is unknown.

The PCR employed 60 Vbeta primers together with 13 Jbeta primers. Data came from immunoSEQ multiplex PCR; TCRdb stores just in-frame clones and leaves some out. Among under 200,000 clones, about 85% were seen once, and the ten largest hold roughly 4.5%. The TCR originated in a woman aged 45-65 years in good health and CMV-seropositive. Material for sequencing was PBMCs.

CDR3 nucleotides: TGTGCCAGGGGGGCGGGAGTGAACTACAATGAGCAGTTCTTC. Its protein product is CARGAGVNYNEQFF. The J gene is TRBJ2-1, the V gene TRBV2; maybe TRBD2 (7 bases). Germline lookup yields CDR1 SNHLY and CDR2 FYNNEI. This CDR3 comprises 14 residues. Trimming removed 9 bases from V and 3 bases from J, with 15 bases in between.